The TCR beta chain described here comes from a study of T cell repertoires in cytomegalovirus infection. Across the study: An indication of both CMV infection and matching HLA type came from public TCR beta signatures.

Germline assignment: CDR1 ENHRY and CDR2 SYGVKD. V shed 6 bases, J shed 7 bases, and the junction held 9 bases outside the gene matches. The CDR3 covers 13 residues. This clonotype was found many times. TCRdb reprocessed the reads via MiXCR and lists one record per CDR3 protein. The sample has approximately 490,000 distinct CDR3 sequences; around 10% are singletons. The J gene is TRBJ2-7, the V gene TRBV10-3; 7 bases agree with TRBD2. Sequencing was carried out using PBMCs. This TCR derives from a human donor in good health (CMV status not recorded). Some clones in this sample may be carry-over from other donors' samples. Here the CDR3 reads CAISLSNGGEQYF. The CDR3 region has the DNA TGTGCCATCAGCCTTTCCAACGGGGGGGAGCAGTACTTC.